This TCR beta chain was identified in a study of blood T cells in healthy people across ages. Through a sample-barcoded 5' primer and a J-beta primer mix, a second PCR was run for roughly 6 to 12 cycles. Each CDR3 protein gets one entry after TCRdb re-called the 5' RACE reads with MiXCR. The sample holds about 680,000 distinct CDR3 sequences, about 52% seen once. The ends were cut back, 6 bases at V and 4 bases at J, with 16 bases in the middle. Germline CDR1 DFQATT, CDR2 SNEGSKA (reference sequence). The CDR3 runs 14 residues. V gene TRBV20-1 combines with J gene TRBJ2-4; a weak D match, TRBD1 (5 bases). Sequencing was carried out using blood. The receptor's source is a woman aged 60-70 years in good health. The DNA of the CDR3 is TGCAGTGCGCACCTAGGCAGGGAAAAAAACATTCAGTACTTC. Its translation: CSAHLGREKNIQYF.